Listed here is a single TCR beta chain. The sample is drawn from a study of T cells after posttransplantation cyclophosphamide. Germline-derived CDR1 and CDR2 are SEHNR and FQNEAQ (reference sequence). V lost 4 bases, J lost 9 bases, and 1 base stayed unmatched. This CDR3 spans 11 amino acids. Sampled 1 year posttransplant, controls received myeloablative marrow transplants, methotrexate and a calcineurin inhibitor. Libraries were prepared by immunoSEQ multiplex PCR; TCRdb keeps only in-frame clonotypes and omits some of them. The sample includes about 20,000 clones, roughly nine tenths seen only once; the top ten take under 2%.

This material consisted of PBMCs, taken approximately 370 days after allogeneic stem cell transplant with calcineurin inhibitor and methotrexate. This receptor was obtained from a female patient aged 30 to 40 who received an allogeneic stem cell transplant from an unrelated donor, was CMV-positive, and had acute and chronic GVHD. Some T cells may have originated in the graft donor. The chain has TRBV7-9 and TRBJ2-3, with 7 nucleotides matching TRBD2. The CDR3 reads CASSWRETQYF. CDR3 coding DNA: TGTGCCAGCAGCTGGCGGGAGACGCAGTATTTT.